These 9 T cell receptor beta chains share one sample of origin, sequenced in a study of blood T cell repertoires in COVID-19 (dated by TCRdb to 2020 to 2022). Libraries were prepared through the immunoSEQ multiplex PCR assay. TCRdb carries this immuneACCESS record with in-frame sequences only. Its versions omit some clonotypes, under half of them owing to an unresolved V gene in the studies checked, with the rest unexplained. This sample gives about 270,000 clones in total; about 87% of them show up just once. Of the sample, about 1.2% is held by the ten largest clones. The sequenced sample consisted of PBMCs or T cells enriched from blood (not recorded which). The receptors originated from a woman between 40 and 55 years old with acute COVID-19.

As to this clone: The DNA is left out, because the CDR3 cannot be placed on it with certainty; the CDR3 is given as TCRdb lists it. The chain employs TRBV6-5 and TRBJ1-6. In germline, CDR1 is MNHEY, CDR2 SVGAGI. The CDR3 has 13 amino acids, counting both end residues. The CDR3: CASSSSRNSPLHF.

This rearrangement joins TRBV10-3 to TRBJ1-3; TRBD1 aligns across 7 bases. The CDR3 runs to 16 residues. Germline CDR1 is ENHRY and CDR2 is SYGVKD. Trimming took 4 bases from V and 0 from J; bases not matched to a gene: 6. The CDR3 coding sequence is TGTGCCATCAGTGTTGACAGGGCAAACTCTGGAAACACCATATATTTT. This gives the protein CAISVDRANSGNTIYF.

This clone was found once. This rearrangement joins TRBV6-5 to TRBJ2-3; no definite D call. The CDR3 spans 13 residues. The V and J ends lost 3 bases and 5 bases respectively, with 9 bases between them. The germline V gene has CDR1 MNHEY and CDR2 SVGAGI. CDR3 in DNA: TGTGCCAGCAGTTATGGGCCCGGAGATACGCAGTATTTT. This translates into CASSYGPGDTQYF.

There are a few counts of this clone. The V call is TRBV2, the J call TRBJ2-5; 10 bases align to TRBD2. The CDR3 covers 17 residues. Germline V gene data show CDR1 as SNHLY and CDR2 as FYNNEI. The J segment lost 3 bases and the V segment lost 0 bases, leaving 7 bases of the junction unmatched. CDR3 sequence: CASSEALPAGGKETQYF. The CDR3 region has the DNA TGTGCCAGCAGTGAAGCGCTTCCAGCGGGAGGGAAAGAGACCCAGTACTTC.

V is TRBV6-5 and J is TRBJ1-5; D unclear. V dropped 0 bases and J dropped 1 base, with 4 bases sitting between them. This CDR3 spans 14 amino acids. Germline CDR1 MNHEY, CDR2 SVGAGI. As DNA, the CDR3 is TGTGCCAGCAGTTACTCAGCAAGCAATCAGCCCCAGCATTTT. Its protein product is CASSYSASNQPQHF.

The CDR3 is CAWSGQRSQPQHF. The CDR3 coding sequence is TGTGCCTGGAGCGGGCAGCGGAGTCAGCCCCAGCATTTT. The chain recombines TRBV30 with TRBJ1-5; D unclear. This CDR3 spans 13 amino acids. The V end lost 3 bases, the J end lost 6 bases, and 12 bases lay between the germline ends. Germline CDR1 is GTSNPN and CDR2 is SVGIG (reference sequence).

CDR3 sequence (DNA): TGTGCCAGCAGCTTGGAAGGGGCTTTCAATGAGCAGTTCTTC. As protein: CASSLEGAFNEQFF. The rearrangement uses TRBV5-6 and TRBJ2-1; D may be TRBD1 (5 bases). V was pared by 0 bases and J by 6 bases, with 10 bases between. The CDR3 sequence is 14 residues long. Germline assignment: CDR1 SGHDT and CDR2 YYEEEE.

The CDR3 protein is CASSFGVHSGNTIYF. The CDR3 DNA reads TGTGCCAGCAGCTTCGGGGTCCACTCTGGAAACACCATATATTTT. V is TRBV5-6 and J is TRBJ1-3; the D is unclear. CDR3 size: 15 residues. Germline CDR1 and CDR2: SGHDT and YYEEEE. V was pared by 2 bases and J by 0 bases, with 9 bases between.

The CDR3, as DNA: TGTGCCAGTAGTATGGGGCGGTCTCGGGCCTACGAGCAGTACTTC. The encoded protein is CASSMGRSRAYEQYF. The rearrangement uses TRBV19 and TRBJ2-7; a possible D gene is TRBD1 (5 bases). The CDR3 spans 15 residues. Trimming removed 3 bases from V and 2 bases from J, with 14 bases in between. CDR1 and CDR2 (germline): LNHDA, SQIVND (reference sequence).